A single sample is the source of the 25 T cell receptor beta chains below, sequenced in a study of breast tumors, draining lymph nodes, adjacent tissues. Each CDR3 protein is one row after TCRdb ran MiXCR on the multiplex PCR reads. The sample carries 60,000 to 70,000 distinct CDR3 sequences, 45% to 65% recorded once. The sequenced sample was breast tumor tissue. The receptors were sampled from a female donor with breast cancer. Some clones in this sample may be carry-over from other donors' samples.

This clonotype was observed at least ten times. This chain connects TRBV6-2 or TRBV6-3 to TRBJ1-2; 7 bases match TRBD1. From germline, CDR1 is MNHEY and CDR2 SVGEGT. The CDR3 is 12 residues long. The V gene end was trimmed by 10 bases and the J gene end by 4 bases; junction bases not matched to a gene: 6. DNA of the CDR3: TGTGCCACTTGTGGACAGGCCTATGGCTACACCTTC. This sequence encodes CATCGQAYGYTF.

This chain joins TRBV7-8 and TRBJ2-7; no firm D call. Germline CDR1 SGHVS, CDR2 FQNEAQ. The ends were cut back, 4 bases at V and 3 bases at J, with 4 bases in the middle. This CDR3 has 11 amino acids. The CDR3 sequence: CASSSFYEQYF. The DNA for the CDR3 is TGTGCCAGCAGCTCATTCTACGAGCAGTACTTC.

This clonotype was seen only a few times. The chain joins TRBV29-1 to TRBJ1-1; perhaps TRBD1 as D (5 bases). The CDR3 sequence is 13 residues long. Per the germline V gene, CDR1 is SQVTM and CDR2 is ANQGSEA. Trimming shortened V by 2 bases and J by 3 bases, and 10 bases separated the two germline ends. CDR3 nucleotides: TGCAGCGTTGAAAGACAGCGAGACACTGAAGCTTTCTTT. Its translation is CSVERQRDTEAFF.

This clonotype appeared many times. This sequence joins TRBV5-6 and TRBJ2-1; D is unclear. Trimming took 1 base from V and 0 from J, leaving 8 bases between them. Looked up from germline, CDR1 is SGHDT and CDR2 is YYEEEE. The length of the CDR3 is 15 residues. The DNA of the CDR3 is TGTGCCAGCAGCTTGACGTTGGACTCCTACAATGAGCAGTTCTTC. Translating gives CASSLTLDSYNEQFF. Drawing the rest from reference TRBV5-6 and TRBJ2-1, the complete variable domain is DAGVTQSPTHLIKTRGQQVTLRCSPKSGHDTVSWYQQALGQGPQFIFQYYEEEERQRGNFPDRFSGHQFPNYSSELNVNALLLGDSALYLCASSLTLDSYNEQFFGPGTRLTVL.

The CDR3, as DNA: TGTGCCAGTAGCCCGACGCCTGCTAACTATGGCTACACCTTC. Translating it yields CASSPTPANYGYTF. The chain has TRBV19 and TRBJ1-2, with D uncertain. Germline CDR1 is LNHDA and CDR2 is SQIVND (reference sequence). V gave up 6 bases and J gave up 0 bases, with 11 bases separating them. This CDR3 is built from 14 residues.

The rearrangement uses TRBV5-5 and TRBJ2-3; 16 nucleotides agree with TRBD2. This CDR3 has 19 amino acids. CDR1 is SGHKS and CDR2 is YYEKEE in the germline V gene (reference sequence). The V gene end was trimmed by 4 bases and the J gene end by 1 base; junction bases not matched to a gene: 9. The CDR3 sequence: CASSKGLAGGRWGTDTQYF. In nucleotides, the CDR3 is TGTGCCAGCAGCAAGGGACTAGCGGGGGGGCGATGGGGCACAGATACGCAGTATTTT.

The chain joins TRBV2 to TRBJ2-5; tentative D call: TRBD1 (5 bases). With 7 bases removed from V and 1 base from J, the gap between germline ends came to 7 bases. The germline V gene has CDR1 SNHLY and CDR2 FYNNEI. This CDR3 spans 12 amino acids. Written as DNA, the CDR3 is TGTGCCAGCACCAGGGTCCAAGAGACCCAGTACTTC. Translating it yields CASTRVQETQYF.

J is TRBJ1-2 and V is TRBV7-8; 7 nucleotides align to TRBD1. The CDR3 contains 13 residues. Germline CDR1 SGHVS, CDR2 FQNEAQ. Trimming cost V 4 bases and J 7 bases; bases outside gene matches: 6. CDR3 region: CASSSDRAGGYTF. In nucleotides, the CDR3 is TGTGCCAGCAGCTCCGACAGGGCCGGTGGCTACACCTTC.

This chain connects TRBV10-3 to TRBJ1-5; D is ambiguous. Trimming shortened V by 2 bases and J by 3 bases, and 5 bases separated the two germline ends. The CDR3 is made up of 13 amino acids. Germline CDR1 is ENHRY and CDR2 is SYGVKD. The CDR3 region is CAISEGPNQPQHF. DNA for the CDR3: TGTGCCATCAGTGAGGGGCCCAATCAGCCCCAGCATTTT.

The DNA for the CDR3 is TGTGCCAGCAGCTTGCAGGGACATTATAATTCACCCCTCCACTTT. Its translation is CASSLQGHYNSPLHF. The J gene is TRBJ1-6, the V gene TRBV7-2, with a weak D call TRBD1 (6 bases). Germline V CDR1 and CDR2: SGHTA, FQGNSA. CDR3 size: 15 residues. V was shortened by 3 bases and J by 4 bases, with 10 bases between the two germline ends.

This clonotype is large. The chain carries TRBV15 and TRBJ1-2; D possibly corresponds to TRBD1 (5 bases). CDR1 and CDR2 from the germline V gene are LNHNV and YYDKDF (reference sequence). V was trimmed by 4 bases and J by 5 bases, leaving 20 bases between them. This CDR3 comprises 16 residues. The CDR3 DNA sequence: TGTGCCACCAGCAAGGGGAAAAAACGATCCGATTATGGCTACACCTTC. Translation gives CATSKGKKRSDYGYTF.

There are many counts of this clonotype. The chain is built from TRBV10-3 and TRBJ2-1; D is possibly TRBD1 (6 bases). CDR1 and CDR2 (germline): ENHRY, SYGVKD. The V and J ends lost 8 bases and 9 bases respectively, with 23 bases between them. The CDR3 totals 15 residues. The CDR3 is CAILPSGRGYGEQFF. As DNA, the CDR3 is TGTGCCATCCTCCCCTCCGGCAGGGGTTATGGTGAGCAGTTCTTC.

Ten or more counts support this clonotype. V usage is TRBV11-3 and J usage is TRBJ2-1; no reliable D call. Per the germline V gene, CDR1 is SGHNT and CDR2 is YENEEA. The V end lost 1 base, the J end lost 6 bases, and 7 bases lay between the germline ends. This CDR3 contains 13 residues. The CDR3 loop reads CASSLGWGNEQFF. CDR3 bases: TGTGCCAGCAGCTTAGGTTGGGGCAATGAGCAGTTCTTC.

V usage is TRBV2 and J usage is TRBJ2-7; D is perhaps TRBD2 (6 bases). Trimming removed 1 base from V and 3 bases from J, with 13 bases in between. The CDR3 covers 15 residues. Germline CDR1 and CDR2: SNHLY and FYNNEI. The CDR3 region has the DNA TGTGCCAGCAGTGAAGGGGGAGGCCCTCGCTACGAGCAGTACTTC. Encoded protein: CASSEGGGPRYEQYF.

The CDR3: CASSPGPSGSLDTQYF. The CDR3 nucleotides read TGTGCCAGCAGTCCCGGGCCTAGCGGGAGTTTAGATACGCAGTATTTT. This chain uses TRBV27 with TRBJ2-3; 10 nucleotides align to TRBD2. Germline V gene sequence: CDR1 MNHEY, CDR2 SMNVEV (reference sequence). Losses at the gene ends were 5 bases for V and 5 bases for J; bases not matched to a gene: 10. The CDR3 spans 16 residues.

This chain uses TRBV10-2 with TRBJ1-4; D is unresolved. Germline CDR1 reads WSHSY; CDR2 reads SAAADI. This CDR3 spans 12 amino acids. The ends were cut back, 10 bases at V and 7 bases at J, with 13 bases in the middle. The chain's CDR3 is CATGRRGEKLFF. CDR3 in DNA: TGCGCCACCGGCCGTCGGGGTGAAAAACTGTTTTTT.

This sequence joins TRBV19 and TRBJ1-6; no reliable D call. CDR3 length: 16 amino acids. CDR1 and CDR2 (germline): LNHDA, SQIVND (reference sequence). Trimming cost V 5 bases and J 5 bases, with 16 bases left between them. The CDR3 sequence is CASSFQSTADNSPLHF. The DNA for the CDR3 is TGTGCCAGTAGTTTCCAGTCCACTGCGGATAATTCACCCCTCCACTTT.

This clonotype was counted at least ten times. This chain uses TRBV20-1 with TRBJ1-5, with D perhaps matching TRBD1 (6 bases). Germline V CDR1 and CDR2: DFQATT, SNEGSKA (reference sequence). V was cut by 5 bases and J by 6 bases, with 17 bases left in between. The CDR3 runs 14 residues. The DNA for the CDR3 is TGCAGTGCTCCGGACAGCCTGATCGGTCAGCCCCAGCATTTT. Protein sequence: CSAPDSLIGQPQHF.

This chain uses TRBV7-2 with TRBJ2-7, with TRBD2 identical over 13 bases. Germline assignment: CDR1 SGHTA and CDR2 FQGNSA. J was trimmed by 6 bases and V by 4 bases; bases with no gene match: 6. This CDR3 comprises 15 residues. The DNA for the CDR3 is TGTGCCAGCAGCTCTTCGGGACTAGCGGGATCCGAGCAGTACTTC. This gives the protein CASSSSGLAGSEQYF.

There are a few counts of this clonotype. A read error may be the cause here, since a much bigger clone is one base away. No DNA is shown, since the ends of the CDR3 on it are uncertain; the CDR3 is the one TCRdb lists. The chain is built from TRBV12-3 or TRBV12-4 and TRBJ1-3. The CDR3 is 14 residues long, counting both termini. CDR3: CASSYVAGGNTVYF.

For this clonotype: Without the conserved terminal phenylalanine or tryptophan, this CDR3 likely stems from a read error. V and J are TRBV20-1 and TRBJ1-5, with unresolved D. The CDR3 has 16 amino acids. CDR1 is DFQATT and CDR2 is SNEGSKA in the germline V gene (reference sequence). The CDR3 is CSANRAGSYSNQPQHL. CDR3 in DNA: TGCAGCGCTAATCGCGCGGGGAGCTATAGCAATCAGCCCCAGCATTTG.

In this sample, this clonotype turned up many times. The J gene is TRBJ1-5, the V gene TRBV30, with a weak D call TRBD1 (5 bases). V was cut by 0 bases and J by 3 bases, with 9 bases left in between. Germline loops: CDR1 GTSNPN, CDR2 SVGIG (reference sequence). The CDR3 is 14 residues long. CDR3 nucleotide sequence: TGTGCCTGGAGTGTACCCGGGGCCAATCAGCCCCAGCATTTT. Amino acid sequence: CAWSVPGANQPQHF.

This chain joins TRBV9 and TRBJ2-7; perhaps TRBD2 as D (6 bases). V lost 3 bases, J lost 7 bases, and 14 bases lay in between. This CDR3 spans 13 amino acids. The germline gives CDR1 SGDLS, CDR2 YYNGEE. CDR3 in amino acids: CASSGGLPGEQYF. CDR3 coding DNA: TGTGCCAGCAGCGGGGGACTCCCGGGGGAGCAGTACTTC.

The sample holds many counts of this clonotype. The CDR3 DNA is TGTGCCAGCAGTGAAGCCAAGAGGAGGTGGACCGGGGAGCTGTTTTTT. Protein product: CASSEAKRRWTGELFF. The rearrangement joins TRBV6-1 to TRBJ2-2; maybe TRBD2 (5 bases). The germline CDR1 and CDR2 sequences are MNHNS and SASEGT. CDR3 length: 16 residues. Trimming took 0 bases from V and 5 from J, leaving 13 bases between them.

This chain links TRBV3-1 with TRBJ1-1; D is unclear. V was trimmed by 1 base and J by 2 bases, leaving 8 bases between them. CDR3 length: 14 amino acids. The germline V gene has CDR1 LGHDT and CDR2 YNNKEL (reference sequence). CDR3 sequence: CASSQGQINTEAFF. CDR3 in DNA: TGTGCCAGCAGCCAAGGGCAGATCAACACTGAAGCTTTCTTT.